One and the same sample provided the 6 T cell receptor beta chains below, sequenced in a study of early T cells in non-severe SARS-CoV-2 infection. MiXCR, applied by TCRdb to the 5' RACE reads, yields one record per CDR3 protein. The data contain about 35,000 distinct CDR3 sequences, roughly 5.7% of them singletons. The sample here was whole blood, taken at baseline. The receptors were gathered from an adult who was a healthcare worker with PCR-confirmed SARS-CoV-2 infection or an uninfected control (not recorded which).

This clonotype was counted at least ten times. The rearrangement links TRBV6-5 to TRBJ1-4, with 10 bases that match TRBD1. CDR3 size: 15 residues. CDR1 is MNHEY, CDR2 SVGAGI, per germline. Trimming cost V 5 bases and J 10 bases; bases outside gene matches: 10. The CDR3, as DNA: TGTGCCAGCAGTAACTATGGACAGGGGGGAGTAAAACTGTTTTTT. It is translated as CASSNYGQGGVKLFF.

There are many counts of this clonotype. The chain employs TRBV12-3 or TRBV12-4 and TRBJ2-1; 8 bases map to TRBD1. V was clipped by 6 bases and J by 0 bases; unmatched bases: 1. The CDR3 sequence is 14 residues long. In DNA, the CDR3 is TGTGCCAGCAGAGGGACAGGCTCCTACAATGAGCAGTTCTTC. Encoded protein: CASRGTGSYNEQFF.

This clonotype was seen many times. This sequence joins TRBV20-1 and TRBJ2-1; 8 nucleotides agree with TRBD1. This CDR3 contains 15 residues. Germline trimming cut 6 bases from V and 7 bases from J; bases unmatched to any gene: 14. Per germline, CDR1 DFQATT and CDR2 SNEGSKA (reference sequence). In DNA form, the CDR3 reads TGCAGTGCCACTTCCGGGACAGGCCCAGTGAATGAGCAGTTCTTC. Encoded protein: CSATSGTGPVNEQFF.

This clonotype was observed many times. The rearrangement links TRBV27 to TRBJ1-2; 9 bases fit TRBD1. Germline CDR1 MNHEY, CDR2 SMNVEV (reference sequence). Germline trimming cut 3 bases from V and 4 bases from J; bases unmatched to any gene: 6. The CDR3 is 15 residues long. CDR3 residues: CASSFRGQGAYGYTF. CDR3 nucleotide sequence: TGTGCCAGCAGTTTCCGGGGACAGGGAGCCTATGGCTACACCTTC.

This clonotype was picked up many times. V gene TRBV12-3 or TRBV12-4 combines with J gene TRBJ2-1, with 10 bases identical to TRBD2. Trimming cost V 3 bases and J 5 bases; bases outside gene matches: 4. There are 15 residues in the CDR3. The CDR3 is CASSFRTSGNNEQFF. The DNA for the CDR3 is TGTGCCAGCAGTTTTCGGACTAGCGGAAACAATGAGCAGTTCTTC.

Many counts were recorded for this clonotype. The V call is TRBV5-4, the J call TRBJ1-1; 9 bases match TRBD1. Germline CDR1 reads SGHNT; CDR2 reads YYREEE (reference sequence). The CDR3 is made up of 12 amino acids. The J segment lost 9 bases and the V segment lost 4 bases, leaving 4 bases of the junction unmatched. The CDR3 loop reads CASSGYRGQAFF. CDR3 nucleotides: TGTGCCAGCAGCGGATACAGGGGGCAAGCTTTCTTT.